Included here is one TCR beta chain sequence, with context. Per the germline V gene, CDR1 is SGHKS and CDR2 is YYEKEE (reference sequence). The junction had 2 bases not matched to a gene; V was cut back by 6 bases and J by 0 bases. The CDR3 loop spans 13 amino acids. This entry comes from a study of T cell responses to AZD1222 COVID-19 vaccine. Here immunoSEQ multiplex PCR was the method, and the copy in TCRdb shows in-frame clones only, minus some. The data contain 150,000 to 200,000 clones, just over 90% of them singletons. The receptor's source is an adult in good health. The source material was peripheral blood, sampled on day 0 of AZD1222 vaccination. This chain joins TRBV5-5 and TRBJ2-7; 8 bases align to TRBD2. CDR3 in DNA: TGTGCCAGCATTGCGGGGGGCTCCTACGAGCAGTACTTC. This gives the protein CASIAGGSYEQYF.